A selection of T cell receptor beta chains follows, all from one sample in a study of T cell changes during pregnancy in multiple sclerosis. The protocol was immunoSEQ multiplex PCR, while the TCRdb copy is restricted to in-frame clones and leaves out a portion. The sample contains roughly 84,000 clones, just under 95% of which appear only once. Source: peripheral blood, taken in the third trimester of pregnancy. The receptors here all came from a female donor in good health, enrolled as a control in a pregnancy study. Both conserved end residues are part of each CDR3. The order of the fields is D gene, clone size, J gene, V gene, CDR3 protein, CDR3 DNA. The D gene is left open where the match is weak. Size is omitted from some rows. Given values are once, few, many or a class for expanded clones.

D: .
size: .
J: TRBJ2-3
V: TRBV9
CDR3: CASSVGRSDGGDTQYF
DNA: TGTGCCAGCAGCGTAGGTCGGTCCGACGGGGGTGATACGCAGTATTTT

D: .
size: .
J: TRBJ1-1
V: TRBV19
CDR3: CASSIGGGRLNTEAFF
DNA: TGTGCCAGTAGTATAGGCGGGGGACGGTTGAACACTGAAGCTTTCTTT

D: TRBD1
size: .
J: TRBJ2-1
V: TRBV19
CDR3: CASQNVGQTNEQFF
DNA: TGTGCCAGCCAAAATGTGGGACAGACCAATGAGCAGTTCTTC

D: TRBD1
size: few
J: TRBJ2-7
V: TRBV2
CDR3: CASTIGQAYYEQYF
DNA: TGTGCCAGCACCATAGGACAGGCGTACTACGAGCAGTACTTC

D: .
size: .
J: TRBJ2-6
V: TRBV6-5
CDR3: CATSRDSGANVLTF
DNA: TGTGCCACCTCGAGGGACTCTGGGGCCAACGTCCTGACTTTC

D: .
size: .
J: TRBJ2-7
V: TRBV6-5
CDR3: CASSWGTDEQYF
DNA: TGTGCCAGCAGTTGGGGCACCGACGAGCAGTACTTC

D: TRBD1
size: .
J: TRBJ2-3
V: TRBV6-1
CDR3: CASSGGTGGITDTQYF
DNA: TGTGCCAGCAGTGGTGGGACAGGGGGCATCACAGATACGCAGTATTTT

D: TRBD2
size: .
J: TRBJ2-1
V: TRBV7-9
CDR3: CASSPSGTRRYNEQFF
DNA: TGTGCCAGCAGCCCATCCGGGACTAGAAGATACAATGAGCAGTTCTTC

D: .
size: .
J: TRBJ2-7
V: TRBV5-4
CDR3: CASSPPGHPYEQYF
DNA: TGTGCCAGCAGCCCTCCGGGACATCCCTACGAGCAGTACTTC

D: .
size: .
J: TRBJ2-5
V: TRBV7-2
CDR3: CASSLGAILGETQYF
DNA: TGTGCCAGCAGCTTAGGGGCTATTTTGGGAGAGACCCAGTACTTC

D: TRBD1
size: .
J: TRBJ1-5
V: TRBV27
CDR3: CASSAIYRGRSNQPQHF
DNA: TGTGCCAGCAGCGCGATCTACAGGGGGCGAAGCAATCAGCCCCAGCATTTT

D: .
size: .
J: TRBJ1-5
V: TRBV29-1
CDR3: CSAEDPRGSQPQHF
DNA: TGCAGCGCTGAAGATCCTAGGGGAAGTCAGCCCCAGCATTTT

D: TRBD1
size: .
J: TRBJ2-6
V: TRBV27
CDR3: CASSFRGQTGANVLTF
DNA: TGTGCCAGCAGTTTCAGGGGGCAGACTGGGGCCAACGTCCTGACTTTC

D: .
size: .
J: TRBJ1-5
V: TRBV11-2
CDR3: CASSLRPPGTSSNQPQHF
DNA: TGTGCCAGCAGCCTGCGTCCCCCCGGGACAAGTAGCAATCAGCCCCAGCATTTT

D: TRBD2
size: .
J: TRBJ2-1
V: TRBV5-1
CDR3: CASSSTSGRAYNEQFF
DNA: TGCGCCAGCAGCTCGACTAGCGGGAGGGCCTACAATGAGCAGTTCTTC

D: .
size: .
J: TRBJ2-1
V: TRBV18
CDR3: CASSPDEVTRSYNEQFF
DNA: TGTGCCAGCTCACCAGATGAGGTCACGAGGTCCTACAATGAGCAGTTCTTC

D: .
size: once
J: TRBJ2-5
V: TRBV6-6
CDR3: CASSLISQETQYF
DNA: TGTGCCAGCAGTTTGATTAGTCAAGAGACCCAGTACTTC

D: .
size: .
J: TRBJ1-2
V: TRBV9
CDR3: CASSVGQGYYGYTF
DNA: TGTGCCAGCAGCGTAGGGCAGGGCTACTATGGCTACACCTTC

D: .
size: .
J: TRBJ2-1
V: TRBV28
CDR3: CASSFGTHHNEQFF
DNA: TGTGCCAGCAGTTTCGGGACTCATCACAATGAGCAGTTCTTC

D: .
size: .
J: TRBJ2-1
V: TRBV27
CDR3: CASSLRGGPPPYNEQFF
DNA: TGTGCCAGCAGTTTACGCGGGGGCCCTCCACCCTACAATGAGCAGTTCTTC

D: TRBD1
size: .
J: TRBJ2-7
V: TRBV6-5
CDR3: CASSHRDRFGYEQYF
DNA: TGTGCCAGCAGTCACCGGGACAGGTTCGGCTACGAGCAGTACTTC

D: TRBD1
size: .
J: TRBJ2-7
V: TRBV5-1
CDR3: CASSTYGTASYEQYF
DNA: TGCGCCAGCAGCACTTACGGGACAGCCTCCTACGAGCAGTACTTC

D: .
size: .
J: TRBJ2-1
V: TRBV27
CDR3: CASSLSGTLHNEQFF
DNA: TGTGCCAGCAGTTTATCCGGGACTTTACACAATGAGCAGTTCTTC